This T cell receptor (beta chain) was profiled in a study of cytomegalovirus exposure and HLA in healthy donors. Study observations and caveats: A later analysis found first-cohort TCR clusters tended to co-occur in the 95 to 150 validation repertoires. Listed as cytomegalovirus-associated were more than 150 TCR beta chains. Confirmation in vitro established that three CMV-associated chains were specific for CMV antigens. As was reported, the classifier diagnosed cytomegalovirus status with high specificity and sensitivity.

In the case of this clone: Its antigen is not known.

CDR1 and CDR2 (germline): LNHNV, YYDKDF (reference sequence). The CDR3 is 16 amino acids. V trimming: 0 bases; J trimming: 2 bases; junction bases outside the gene matches: 4. Sequencing used immunoSEQ multiplex PCR; TCRdb keeps in-frame clones, though not all of them. The sample gives about 270,000 clones, 70% to 90% of which show up once; 0.9% to 1.1% is in the top ten. Input material: PBMCs. The chain has TRBV15 and TRBJ1-5; 7 positions match TRBD1. The clonotype was recovered from a woman younger than 30 in good health and CMV-seronegative. CDR3: CATSRDLDRGNQPQHF. The CDR3 nucleotides are TGTGCCACCAGCAGAGACCTCGACAGGGGCAATCAGCCCCAGCATTTT.